One and the same sample provided the 6 T cell receptor beta chains below, sequenced in a study of cytomegalovirus exposure and HLA in healthy donors. In the PCR, 60 Vbeta and 13 Jbeta primers were used. Assay: immunoSEQ multiplex PCR; the TCRdb copy retains only in-frame clones and omits some. Its table records 110,000 to 150,000 clones. Sequencing input: PBMCs. The source is a man in his forties in good health and CMV-seronegative.

The chain carries TRBV13 and TRBJ2-7, with 10 bases fitting TRBD1. The V gene end was trimmed by 5 bases and the J gene end by 5 bases; junction bases not matched to a gene: 6. The CDR3 loop spans 14 amino acids. Germline lookup yields CDR1 PRHDT and CDR2 FYEKMQ (reference sequence). CDR3 in DNA: TGTGCCAGCAGCCGTACCGGGACAGGGGACGAGCAGTACTTC. Translating it yields CASSRTGTGDEQYF.

In DNA form, the CDR3 reads TGTGCCAGCCGGCGGTTAAGCTCCTACGAGCAGTACTTC. Its protein product is CASRRLSSYEQYF. This sequence joins TRBV6-1 and TRBJ2-7; D ambiguous. From germline, CDR1 is MNHNS and CDR2 SASEGT. V lost 8 bases and J 0 bases, leaving 11 bases between the germline ends. The CDR3 has 13 amino acids.

The chain uses TRBV4-2 and TRBJ1-4, with unresolved D. This CDR3 has 13 residues. The germline V gene encodes CDR1 LGHNA and CDR2 YNFKEQ. V lost 0 bases and J 11 bases, leaving 10 bases between the germline ends. CDR3 DNA: TGTGCCAGCAGCCAAGATGAGGTCGGGAAACTGTTTTTT. Residues: CASSQDEVGKLFF.

The gene calls are TRBV11-2 and TRBJ1-3; D is possibly TRBD1 (6 bases). The CDR3 has 16 residues. With 1 base removed from V and 7 bases from J, the gap between germline ends came to 17 bases. Germline-derived CDR1 and CDR2 are SGHAT and FQNNGV. In DNA, the CDR3 is TGTGCCAGCAGCTTAGGGACAGCCCTGAGCCCGAACACCATATATTTT. It translates to CASSLGTALSPNTIYF.

The rearrangement links TRBV6-1 to TRBJ1-5, with D maybe TRBD1 (5 bases). Trimming left V 3 bases short and J 0 bases short, with 9 bases between. This CDR3 is 15 amino acids long. Looked up from germline, CDR1 is MNHNS and CDR2 is SASEGT. The CDR3 protein is CASSDRANSNQPQHF. CDR3 coding DNA: TGTGCCAGCAGTGACAGGGCGAATAGCAATCAGCCCCAGCATTTT.

The chain has TRBV28 and TRBJ2-1; 8 nucleotides align to TRBD2. Germline assignment: CDR1 MDHEN and CDR2 SYDVKM. After removal of 4 bases from V and 4 bases from J, the junction contained 12 bases not matched to a gene. The CDR3 covers 17 residues. CDR3 protein: CASSSRFRGGQYNEQFF. CDR3 DNA sequence: TGTGCCAGCAGTTCACGATTCCGGGGGGGCCAATACAATGAGCAGTTCTTC.